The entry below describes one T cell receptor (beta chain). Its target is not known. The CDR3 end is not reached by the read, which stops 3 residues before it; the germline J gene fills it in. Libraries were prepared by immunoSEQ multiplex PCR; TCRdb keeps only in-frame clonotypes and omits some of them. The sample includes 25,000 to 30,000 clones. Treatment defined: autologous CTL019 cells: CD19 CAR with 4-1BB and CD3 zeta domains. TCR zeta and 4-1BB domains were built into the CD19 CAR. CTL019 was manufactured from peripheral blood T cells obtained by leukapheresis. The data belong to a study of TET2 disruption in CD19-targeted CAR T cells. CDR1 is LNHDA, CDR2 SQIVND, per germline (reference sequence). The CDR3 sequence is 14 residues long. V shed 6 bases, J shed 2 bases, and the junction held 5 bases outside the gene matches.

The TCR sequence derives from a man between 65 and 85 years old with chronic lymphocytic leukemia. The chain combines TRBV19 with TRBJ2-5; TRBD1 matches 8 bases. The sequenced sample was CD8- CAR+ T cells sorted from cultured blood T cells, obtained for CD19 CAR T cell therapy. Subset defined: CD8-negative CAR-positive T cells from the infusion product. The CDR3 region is CASSRTGWQETQYF. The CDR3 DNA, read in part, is TGTGCCAGTAGCCGGACAGGGTGGCAAGAGACC.